Listed here are 16 T cell receptor beta chains from one sample, sequenced in a study of T cells in Graves' hyperthyroidism and ophthalmopathy. There were TCR beta CDR3 regions amplified from RNA transcripts. A first-round RT-PCR of the TCR CDR3 used the HTBI primer set. TCRdb used MiXCR to reprocess the multiplex PCR reads, holding one entry per CDR3 protein. The data contain around 200,000 distinct CDR3 sequences, over 15% of them seen just once; the ten biggest clones take up around 29%. Sample: blood. These receptors were obtained from a woman aged 50 to 60 with Graves' hyperthyroidism.

Regarding this clonotype: One end of the junction is discordant with germline, which a read error may explain. As DNA, the CDR3 is TGCGCCAGCAGCCCGGTTGGACTAGAGACCCAATACTTC. Protein product: CASSPVGLETQYF. The chain links TRBV4-1 to TRBJ2-5, with 7 bases matching TRBD2. The CDR3 has 13 amino acids. Germline V lookup: CDR1 MGHRA, CDR2 YSYEKL.

In its sample, this clonotype was seen a few times. The chain joins TRBV5-5 to TRBJ2-7; tentative D call: TRBD2 (5 bases). Germline-derived CDR1 and CDR2 are SGHKS and YYEKEE (reference sequence). V lost 3 bases and J lost 7, with 17 bases in between. This CDR3 spans 14 amino acids. The chain's CDR3 is CASSSGLQMKEQYF. CDR3 bases: TGTGCCAGCAGCTCCGGACTCCAGATGAAAGAGCAGTACTTC.

About this clonotype: Possible read error: a much larger clone is one base away. CDR3 in amino acids: CASSLDRAGGYTMYF. The DNA for the CDR3 is TGTGCCAGCAGCTTAGATAGGGCAGGGGGATACACCATGTATTTT. The chain employs TRBV7-2 and TRBJ1-3, with 7 bases aligning to TRBD1. The CDR3 sequence is 15 residues long. Germline V gene sequence: CDR1 SGHTA, CDR2 FQGNSA.

The V and J genes are TRBV11-2 and TRBJ2-3; D unclear. Germline CDR1 is SGHAT and CDR2 is FQNNGV. This CDR3 is 14 amino acids long. With 0 bases removed from V and 4 bases from J, the gap between germline ends came to 8 bases. The CDR3 coding sequence is TGTGCCAGCAGCTTAGATCCAGGCCCAGATACGCAGTATTTT. It translates to CASSLDPGPDTQYF.

This chain uses TRBV12-3 or TRBV12-4 with TRBJ2-7, with D possibly TRBD2 on 7 matching bases. The CDR3 is made up of 15 amino acids. The V and J ends lost 3 bases and 6 bases respectively, with 18 bases between them. The CDR3 region is CASSFSAGGLAEQYF. DNA of the CDR3: TGTGCCAGCAGTTTCTCGGCCGGGGGGCTCGCCGAGCAGTACTTC.

This clonotype showed up many times. The rearrangement links TRBV7-6 to TRBJ1-4, with D perhaps TRBD1 (5 bases). Germline loops: CDR1 SGHVS, CDR2 FNYEAQ. The CDR3 runs 14 residues. The V and J ends lost 5 bases and 4 bases respectively, with 11 bases between them. The DNA of the CDR3 is TGTGCCAGCAGCCCCGCGACAGTTAATGAAAAACTGTTTTTT. Its protein is CASSPATVNEKLFF.

This rearrangement joins TRBV18 to TRBJ2-5; D gene ambiguous. The ends were cut back, 2 bases at V and 5 bases at J, with 9 bases in the middle. CDR3 length: 13 amino acids. Germline CDR1 KGHSH, CDR2 LQKENI. The CDR3 loop is CASSPTLTETQYF. The CDR3 DNA reads TGTGCCAGCTCACCAACTTTAACCGAGACCCAGTACTTC.

This clonotype came up many times. The chain couples TRBV6-6 to TRBJ1-2; D gene uncertain. The CDR3 consists of 11 residues. Germline V gene lookup returns CDR1 MNHNY and CDR2 SVGAGI (reference sequence). V was shortened by 1 base and J by 3 bases, with 0 bases between the two germline ends. The CDR3 sequence: CASSYYYGYTF. Here the CDR3 DNA reads TGTGCCAGCAGTTACTACTATGGCTACACCTTC.

This clonotype was found many times. The rearrangement links TRBV7-9 to TRBJ1-1, with a weak D call TRBD1 (6 bases). V was clipped by 5 bases and J by 7 bases, with 26 bases between them. CDR1 and CDR2 (germline): SEHNR, FQNEAQ (reference sequence). The CDR3 runs to 17 residues. The CDR3 is CASSPSRGREKDHEAFF. CDR3 nucleotide sequence: TGTGCCAGCAGCCCATCCCGGGGGCGCGAGAAGGACCATGAAGCTTTCTTT.

This clonotype was found many times. The genes are TRBV18 and TRBJ1-3; D remains unclear. V was clipped by 3 bases and J by 2 bases, with 8 bases between them. CDR3 length equals 14 residues. Germline CDR1 KGHSH, CDR2 LQKENI. The CDR3 here is CASSPPPAGNTIYF. CDR3 nucleotides: TGTGCCAGCTCACCCCCCCCAGCTGGAAACACCATATATTTT.

There are many counts of this clonotype. This rearrangement joins TRBV13 to TRBJ2-7; D unresolved. Germline V gene data show CDR1 as PRHDT and CDR2 as FYEKMQ (reference sequence). Trimming cost V 4 bases and J 6 bases, with 10 bases left between them. This CDR3 spans 12 amino acids. CDR3 nucleotide sequence: TGTGCCAGCAGCTCAGACGCTCTCGAGCAGTACTTC. Amino acids: CASSSDALEQYF.

This clonotype occurred many times. The chain recombines TRBV12-3 or TRBV12-4 with TRBJ1-3, with no clear D. The CDR3 is 12 residues long. V was clipped by 3 bases and J by 4 bases, with 4 bases between them. The CDR3: CASSFPGNTIYF. In DNA, the CDR3 is TGTGCCAGCAGTTTTCCAGGAAACACCATATATTTT.

V is TRBV11-2 and J is TRBJ2-7; D remains unclear. The CDR3 spans 12 residues. V was trimmed by 6 bases and J by 3 bases, leaving 9 bases between them. CDR1 and CDR2 (germline): SGHAT, FQNNGV. The CDR3 DNA sequence: TGTGCCAGCAGTTACTCAGACTACGAGCAGTACTTC. Its protein is CASSYSDYEQYF.

This clonotype occurred many times. The genes are TRBV15 and TRBJ2-1; 9 bases fit TRBD2. The CDR3 sequence is 13 residues long. Trimming removed 5 bases from V and 8 bases from J; junction bases left unmatched: 4. The germline V gene encodes CDR1 LNHNV and CDR2 YYDKDF (reference sequence). CDR3 DNA: TGTGCCACCAGCCCCCGGACTAGCGATGAGCAGTTCTTC. This translates into CATSPRTSDEQFF.

This clonotype was detected many times. The V gene is TRBV20-1, the J gene TRBJ2-1; TRBD2 agrees at 10 bases. CDR1 and CDR2 (germline): DFQATT, SNEGSKA (reference sequence). The J segment lost 8 bases and the V segment lost 2 bases, leaving 6 bases of the junction unmatched. The CDR3 has 14 residues. DNA of the CDR3: TGCAGTGCTAGAACTAGCGGGGAACTCGATGAGCAGTTCTTC. As protein: CSARTSGELDEQFF.

This clonotype appeared many times. The chain employs TRBV6-5 and TRBJ1-2, with D perhaps matching TRBD1 (6 bases). CDR3 size: 16 residues. Trimming stripped 0 bases from V and 5 bases from J, with 16 bases between. Germline CDR1 and CDR2: MNHEY and SVGAGI. The CDR3 loop reads CASSYSRQQGTYGYTF. In DNA form, the CDR3 reads TGTGCCAGCAGTTACTCGAGACAACAGGGCACTTATGGCTACACCTTC.